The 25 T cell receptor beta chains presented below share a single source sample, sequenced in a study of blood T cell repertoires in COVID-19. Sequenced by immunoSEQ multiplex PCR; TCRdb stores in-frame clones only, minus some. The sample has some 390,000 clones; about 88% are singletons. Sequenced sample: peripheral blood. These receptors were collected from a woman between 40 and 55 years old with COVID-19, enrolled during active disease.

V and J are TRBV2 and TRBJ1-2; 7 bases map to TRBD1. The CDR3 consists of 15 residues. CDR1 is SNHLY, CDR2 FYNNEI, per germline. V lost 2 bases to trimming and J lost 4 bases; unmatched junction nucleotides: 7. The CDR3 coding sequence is TGTGCCAGCAGTGAAACACCGGGACAGCGCTATGGCTACACCTTC. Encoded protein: CASSETPGQRYGYTF.

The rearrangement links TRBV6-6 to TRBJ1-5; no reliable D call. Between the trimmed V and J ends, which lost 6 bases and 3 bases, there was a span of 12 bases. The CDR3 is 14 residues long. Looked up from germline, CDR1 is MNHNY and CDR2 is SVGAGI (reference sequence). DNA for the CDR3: TGTGCCAGCAGCCACGGGAATAACAATCAGCCCCAGCATTTT. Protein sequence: CASSHGNNNQPQHF.

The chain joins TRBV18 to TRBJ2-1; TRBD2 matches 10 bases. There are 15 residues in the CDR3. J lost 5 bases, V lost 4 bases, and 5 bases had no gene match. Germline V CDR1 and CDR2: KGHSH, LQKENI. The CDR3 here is CASSHGLAENNEQFF. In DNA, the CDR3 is TGTGCCAGCTCACACGGACTAGCGGAAAACAATGAGCAGTTCTTC.

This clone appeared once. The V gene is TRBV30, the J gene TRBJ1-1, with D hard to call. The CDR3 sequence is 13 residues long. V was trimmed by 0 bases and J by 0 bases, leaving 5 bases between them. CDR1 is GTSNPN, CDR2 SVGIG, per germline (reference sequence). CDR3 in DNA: TGTGCCTGGAGTGTAAGCCTGAACACTGAAGCTTTCTTT. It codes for CAWSVSLNTEAFF. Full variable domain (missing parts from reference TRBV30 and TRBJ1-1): SQTIHQWPATLVQPVGSPLSLECTVEGTSNPNLYWYRQAAGRGLQLLFYSVGIGQISSEVPQNLSASRPQDRQFILSSKKLLLSDSGFYLCAWSVSLNTEAFFGQGTRLTVV.

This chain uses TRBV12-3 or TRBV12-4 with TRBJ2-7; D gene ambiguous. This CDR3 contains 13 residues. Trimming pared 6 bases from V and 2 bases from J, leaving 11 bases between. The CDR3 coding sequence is TGTGCCAGCAGCCACACATCACCCTACGAGCAGTACTTC. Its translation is CASSHTSPYEQYF.

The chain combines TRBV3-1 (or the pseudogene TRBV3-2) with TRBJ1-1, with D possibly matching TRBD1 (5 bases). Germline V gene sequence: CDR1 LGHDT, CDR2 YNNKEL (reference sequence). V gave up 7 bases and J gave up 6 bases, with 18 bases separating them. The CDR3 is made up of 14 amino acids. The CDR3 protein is CASTTILGGAEAFF. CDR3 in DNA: TGTGCCAGCACTACGATTTTAGGAGGGGCTGAAGCTTTCTTT.

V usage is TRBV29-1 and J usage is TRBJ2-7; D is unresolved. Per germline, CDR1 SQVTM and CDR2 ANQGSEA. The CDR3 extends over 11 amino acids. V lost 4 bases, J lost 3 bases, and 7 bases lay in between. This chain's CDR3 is CSVGTYYEQYF. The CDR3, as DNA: TGCAGCGTTGGAACTTACTACGAGCAGTACTTC.

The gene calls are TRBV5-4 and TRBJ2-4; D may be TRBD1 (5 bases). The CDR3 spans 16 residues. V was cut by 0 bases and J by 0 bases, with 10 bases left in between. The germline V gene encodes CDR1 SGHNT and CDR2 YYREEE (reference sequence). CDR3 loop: CASSLDPGLAKNIQYF. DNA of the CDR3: TGTGCCAGCAGCTTGGATCCAGGGCTAGCCAAAAACATTCAGTACTTC.

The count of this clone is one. CDR3 loop: CSASFRRGNTIYF. The DNA for the CDR3 is TGCAGTGCTAGTTTCCGGAGAGGAAACACCATATATTTT. The gene calls are TRBV20-1 and TRBJ1-3; D is unresolved. Germline V lookup: CDR1 DFQATT, CDR2 SNEGSKA (reference sequence). The CDR3 sequence is 13 residues long. Trimming removed 3 bases at V and 4 bases at J, with 10 bases between.

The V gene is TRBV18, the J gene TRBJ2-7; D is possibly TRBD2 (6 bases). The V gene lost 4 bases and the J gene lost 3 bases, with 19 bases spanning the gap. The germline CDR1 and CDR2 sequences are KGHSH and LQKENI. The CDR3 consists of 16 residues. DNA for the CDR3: TGTGCCAGCTCACGAAGGAGGGGACTCGAGGACTACGAGCAGTACTTC. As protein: CASSRRRGLEDYEQYF.

The CDR3 bases are TGTGCCAGCAGCCCAAGAGGGATAGGACAAGAGACCCAGTACTTC. This translates into CASSPRGIGQETQYF. The V call is TRBV28, the J call TRBJ2-5; D is perhaps TRBD2 (5 bases). Germline CDR1 and CDR2: MDHEN and SYDVKM. V shed 6 bases and J shed 2 bases, with 16 bases lying between them. This CDR3 contains 15 residues. Variable domain in full (rest from reference TRBV28 and TRBJ2-5): DVKVTQSSRYLVKRTGEKVFLECVQDMDHENMFWYRQDPGLGLRLIYFSYDVKMKEKGDIPEGYSVSREKKERFSLILESASTNQTSMYLCASSPRGIGQETQYFGPGTRLLVL.

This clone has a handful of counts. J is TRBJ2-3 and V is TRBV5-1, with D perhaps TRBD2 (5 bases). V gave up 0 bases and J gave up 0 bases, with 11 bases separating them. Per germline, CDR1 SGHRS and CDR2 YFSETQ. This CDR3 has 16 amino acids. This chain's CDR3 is CASSLVVASSTDTQYF. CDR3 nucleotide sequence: TGCGCCAGCAGCTTGGTGGTAGCGTCTAGCACAGATACGCAGTATTTT.

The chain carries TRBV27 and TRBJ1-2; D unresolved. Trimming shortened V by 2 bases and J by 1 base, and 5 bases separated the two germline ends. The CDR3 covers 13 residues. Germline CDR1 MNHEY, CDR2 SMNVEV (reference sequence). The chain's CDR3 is CASSLRLNYGYTF. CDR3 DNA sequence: TGTGCCAGCAGTTTAAGACTTAACTATGGCTACACCTTC.

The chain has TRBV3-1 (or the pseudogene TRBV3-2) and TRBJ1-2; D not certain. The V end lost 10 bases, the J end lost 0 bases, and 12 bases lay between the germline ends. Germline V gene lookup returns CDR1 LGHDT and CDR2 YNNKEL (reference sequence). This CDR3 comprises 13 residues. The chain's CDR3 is CAIGDGSNYGYTF. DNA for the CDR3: TGTGCCATCGGAGACGGCTCTAACTATGGCTACACCTTC.

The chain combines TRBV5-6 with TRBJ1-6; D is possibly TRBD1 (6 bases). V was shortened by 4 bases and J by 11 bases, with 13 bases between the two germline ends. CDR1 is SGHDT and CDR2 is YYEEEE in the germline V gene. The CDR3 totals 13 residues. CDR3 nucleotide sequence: TGTGCCAGCAGCAGGGGGAGGGAGCCACCCCTCCACTTT. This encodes CASSRGREPPLHF.

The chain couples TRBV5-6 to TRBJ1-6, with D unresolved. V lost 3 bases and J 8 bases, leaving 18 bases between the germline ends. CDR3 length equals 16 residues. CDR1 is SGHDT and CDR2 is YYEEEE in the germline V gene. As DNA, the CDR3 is TGTGCCAGCAGCTCCTATGACCGCGGGAGGCATTCACCCCTCCACTTT. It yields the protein CASSSYDRGRHSPLHF.

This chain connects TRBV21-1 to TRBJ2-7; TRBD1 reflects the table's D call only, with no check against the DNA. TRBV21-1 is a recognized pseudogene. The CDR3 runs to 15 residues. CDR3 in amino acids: CASSRGGQGDDEQYF. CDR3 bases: TGTGCCAGCAGCAGAGGGGGACAGGGAGACGACGAGCAGTACTTC.

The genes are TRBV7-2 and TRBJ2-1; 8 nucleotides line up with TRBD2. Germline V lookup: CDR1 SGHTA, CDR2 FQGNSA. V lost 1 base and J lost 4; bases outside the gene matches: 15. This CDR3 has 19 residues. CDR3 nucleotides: TGTGCCAGCAGCTTAGGTCCCCCCGGGAGCGGGAGCGTTTACAATGAGCAGTTCTTC. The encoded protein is CASSLGPPGSGSVYNEQFF.

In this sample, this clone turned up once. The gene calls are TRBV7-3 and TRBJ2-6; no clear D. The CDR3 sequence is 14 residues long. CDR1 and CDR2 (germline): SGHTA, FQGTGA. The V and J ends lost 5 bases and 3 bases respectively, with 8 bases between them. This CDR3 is CASSAGGGANVLTF. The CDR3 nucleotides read TGTGCCAGCAGCGCCGGTGGTGGGGCCAACGTCCTGACTTTC.

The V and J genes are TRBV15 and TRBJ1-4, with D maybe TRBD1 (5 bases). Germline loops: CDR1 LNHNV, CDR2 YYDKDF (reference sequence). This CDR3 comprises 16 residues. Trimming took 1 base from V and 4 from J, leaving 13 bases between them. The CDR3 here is CATSRVGGTDNEKLFF. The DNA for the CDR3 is TGTGCCACCAGCAGAGTAGGCGGGACGGATAATGAAAAACTGTTTTTT.

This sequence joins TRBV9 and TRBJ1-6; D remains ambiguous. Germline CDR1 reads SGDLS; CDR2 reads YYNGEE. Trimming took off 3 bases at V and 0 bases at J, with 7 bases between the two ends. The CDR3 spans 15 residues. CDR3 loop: CASSDGSSYNSPLHF. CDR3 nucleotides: TGTGCCAGCAGCGACGGGAGCTCCTATAATTCACCCCTCCACTTT. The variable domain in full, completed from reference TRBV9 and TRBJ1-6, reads DSGVTQTPKHLITATGQRVTLRCSPRSGDLSVYWYQQSLDQGLQFLIQYYNGEERAKGNILERFSAQQFPDLHSELNLSSLELGDSALYFCASSDGSSYNSPLHFGNGTRLTVT.

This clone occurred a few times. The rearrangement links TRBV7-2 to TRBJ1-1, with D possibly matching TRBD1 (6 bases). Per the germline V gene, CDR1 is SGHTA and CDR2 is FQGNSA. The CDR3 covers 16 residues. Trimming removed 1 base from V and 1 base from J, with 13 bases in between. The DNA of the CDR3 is TGTGCCAGCAGCTTAGTGGGGGGGCGCGGGAACACTGAAGCTTTCTTT. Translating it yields CASSLVGGRGNTEAFF.

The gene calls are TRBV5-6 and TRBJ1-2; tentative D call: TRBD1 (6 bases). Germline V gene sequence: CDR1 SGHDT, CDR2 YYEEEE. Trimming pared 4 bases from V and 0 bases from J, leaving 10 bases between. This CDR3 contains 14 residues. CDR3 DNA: TGTGCCAGCAGCCCGGGACATACTAACTATGGCTACACCTTC. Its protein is CASSPGHTNYGYTF.

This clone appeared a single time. In nucleotides, the CDR3 is TGTGCCAGCAGCTTAGGTTTCCATAACGGGGAAAAACTGTTTTTT. This sequence encodes CASSLGFHNGEKLFF. The V gene is TRBV7-2, the J gene TRBJ1-4; D gene unclear. Per germline, CDR1 SGHTA and CDR2 FQGNSA. Trimming left V 1 base short and J 8 bases short, with 14 bases between. The CDR3 loop spans 15 amino acids.

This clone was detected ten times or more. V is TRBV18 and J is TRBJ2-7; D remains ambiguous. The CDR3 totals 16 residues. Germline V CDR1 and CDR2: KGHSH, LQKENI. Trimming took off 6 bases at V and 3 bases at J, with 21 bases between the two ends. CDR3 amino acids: CASSPALTPRGYEQYF. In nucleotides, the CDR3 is TGTGCCAGCTCCCCTGCTTTGACGCCGAGAGGCTACGAGCAGTACTTC.